These 29 T cell receptor beta chains share one sample of origin, sequenced in a study of cytomegalovirus exposure and HLA in healthy donors. The PCR had 60 Vbeta and 13 Jbeta primers. The repertoire was sequenced with immunoSEQ multiplex PCR; TCRdb's copy has only in-frame clones and lacks some. The table records about 190,000 clones, roughly four fifths of them present only once. Material for sequencing was PBMCs. The receptor source for this set is a woman aged 25-40 years in good health and CMV-seropositive.

This clone showed up just once. No DNA is shown, since the ends of the CDR3 on it are uncertain; the CDR3 is the one TCRdb lists. The J gene is TRBJ1-2, the V gene TRBV28; TRBD1 is the table's D call, not checked against the DNA. The germline CDR1 and CDR2 sequences are MDHEN and SYDVKM. The CDR3 is 13 residues long, ends included. The CDR3 protein is CASSSSDSYGYTF.

The chain links TRBV4-1 to TRBJ2-4; 10 nucleotides agree with TRBD1. Germline CDR1 MGHRA, CDR2 YSYEKL. The trim removed 3 bases at V and 7 bases at J, leaving 9 bases unmatched. The CDR3 length is 16 residues. In DNA, the CDR3 is TGCGCCAGCAGCCACCCGACAGGGGGCCGAGGGAACATTCAGTACTTC. As protein: CASSHPTGGRGNIQYF.

J is TRBJ2-1 and V is TRBV11-2; no reliable D call. The CDR3 sequence is 13 residues long. Trimming shortened V by 3 bases and J by 6 bases, and 9 bases separated the two germline ends. Germline CDR1 reads SGHAT; CDR2 reads FQNNGV. The CDR3 here is CASSFQESNEQFF. DNA of the CDR3: TGTGCCAGCAGCTTTCAAGAGTCCAATGAGCAGTTCTTC.

The genes are TRBV28 and TRBJ1-1, with 7 bases identical to TRBD1. This CDR3 has 14 residues. Germline V CDR1 and CDR2: MDHEN, SYDVKM. Trimming removed 2 bases from V and 4 bases from J; junction bases left unmatched: 4. CDR3 protein: CASSLGRGATEAFF. The CDR3 nucleotides are TGTGCCAGCAGTTTAGGCAGGGGGGCCACTGAAGCTTTCTTT.

Only a few counts were recorded for this clone. This chain connects TRBV28 to TRBJ2-7; TRBD2 is a possible D gene (5 bases). Per germline, CDR1 MDHEN and CDR2 SYDVKM. There are 17 residues in the CDR3. V lost 4 bases to trimming and J lost 2 bases, with 21 bases between them. CDR3 DNA: TGTGCCAGCAGTTCCCTGACCCGGACTCGACTCCCCTACGAGCAGTACTTC. Translated, it gives CASSSLTRTRLPYEQYF.

The chain is built from TRBV11-2 and TRBJ2-2; 14 positions agree with TRBD2. The germline V gene has CDR1 SGHAT and CDR2 FQNNGV. Unmatched junction bases numbered 6, after V lost 5 bases and J lost 7 bases. This CDR3 spans 16 amino acids. For the CDR3, the DNA is TGTGCCAGCAGCATGAGACTAGCGGGAGGGAACGGGGAGCTGTTTTTT. Residues: CASSMRLAGGNGELFF.

This clone was counted only a few times. This rearrangement joins TRBV4-1 to TRBJ2-7; no clear D. This CDR3 spans 14 amino acids. V shed 1 base and J shed 2 bases, with 9 bases lying between them. CDR1 is MGHRA, CDR2 YSYEKL, per germline. The CDR3 DNA sequence: TGCGCCAGCAGCCAAGTACTACTAACCTACGAGCAGTACTTC. Amino acids: CASSQVLLTYEQYF.

J is TRBJ1-1 and V is TRBV6-5, with 7 nucleotides matching TRBD1. This CDR3 is 13 amino acids long. Germline V CDR1 and CDR2: MNHEY, SVGAGI. J lost 5 bases, V lost 9 bases, and 9 bases had no gene match. In DNA form, the CDR3 reads TGTGCCAGATTTAGACAGGGAGGTACTGAAGCTTTCTTT. This gives the protein CARFRQGGTEAFF.

The rearrangement links TRBV11-2 to TRBJ1-1; TRBD1 might be the D (5 bases). The CDR3 extends over 14 amino acids. Trimming removed 2 bases from V and 1 base from J, with 8 bases in between. Germline V gene data show CDR1 as SGHAT and CDR2 as FQNNGV. The CDR3 spells CASSLSRANTEAFF. CDR3 nucleotides: TGTGCCAGCAGCTTATCCAGGGCGAACACTGAAGCTTTCTTT.

The chain uses TRBV7-2 and TRBJ1-1; D gene unclear. The germline V gene encodes CDR1 SGHTA and CDR2 FQGNSA. Trimming left V 5 bases short and J 0 bases short, with 7 bases between. The CDR3 length is 13 residues. The CDR3 sequence: CASSGAVNTEAFF. As DNA, the CDR3 is TGTGCCAGCAGCGGAGCGGTGAACACTGAAGCTTTCTTT.

As regards this clone: The same CDR3 can be traced to other DNA sequences in this sample. This chain connects TRBV19 to TRBJ1-5; tentative D call: TRBD1 (5 bases). The CDR3 is made up of 12 amino acids. Germline CDR1 is LNHDA and CDR2 is SQIVND (reference sequence). Trimming took off 7 bases at V and 6 bases at J, with 10 bases between the two ends. The CDR3 DNA is TGTGCCAGTACTCAGGGTAGTCAGCCCCAGCATTTT. It is translated as CASTQGSQPQHF.

The chain joins TRBV5-4 to TRBJ2-5; perhaps TRBD1 as D (6 bases). The CDR3 loop spans 15 amino acids. Germline V gene lookup returns CDR1 SGHNT and CDR2 YYREEE (reference sequence). V was clipped by 4 bases and J by 3 bases, with 16 bases between them. In DNA, the CDR3 is TGTGCCAGCAGCGCCCCGGGCCAGGGGAAAGAGACCCAGTACTTC. Translating gives CASSAPGQGKETQYF.

This chain links TRBV7-6 with TRBJ2-1; TRBD2 agrees at 9 bases. Germline V gene sequence: CDR1 SGHVS, CDR2 FNYEAQ. Losses at the gene ends were 3 bases for V and 8 bases for J; bases not matched to a gene: 14. The CDR3 covers 17 residues. As DNA, the CDR3 is TGTGCCAGCAGCTTTACGATTACTAGCGGGCCCGGGGATGAGCAGTTCTTC. This gives the protein CASSFTITSGPGDEQFF.

The V gene is TRBV7-9, the J gene TRBJ2-1; 8 nucleotides match TRBD2. Germline trimming cut 5 bases from V and 0 bases from J; bases unmatched to any gene: 3. This CDR3 has 15 amino acids. In germline, CDR1 is SEHNR, CDR2 FQNEAQ (reference sequence). CDR3 sequence reads: CASSPTSGSYNEQFF. CDR3 sequence (DNA): TGTGCCAGCAGCCCCACTAGCGGCTCCTACAATGAGCAGTTCTTC.

The rearrangement links TRBV10-2 to TRBJ2-1, with 8 positions matching TRBD2. CDR1 and CDR2 from the germline V gene are WSHSY and SAAADI. The CDR3 has 16 residues. Trimming cost V 8 bases and J 3 bases; bases outside gene matches: 12. The CDR3 spells CASSTTRAGVYNEQFF. In nucleotides, the CDR3 is TGCGCCAGCTCCACCACCCGAGCGGGGGTCTACAATGAGCAGTTCTTC.

V gene TRBV25-1 combines with J gene TRBJ1-4; D is perhaps TRBD1 (5 bases). V lost 2 bases to trimming and J lost 4 bases, with 14 bases between them. Germline V CDR1 and CDR2: MGHDK, SYGVNS. The CDR3 extends over 16 amino acids. The CDR3, as DNA: TGTGCCAGCAGTGAAAGGAATGACAGATATAATGAAAAACTGTTTTTT. This codes for CASSERNDRYNEKLFF.

This clone was detected a few times. The chain carries TRBV28 and TRBJ1-1; 12 nucleotides agree with TRBD1. Germline V lookup: CDR1 MDHEN, CDR2 SYDVKM. The CDR3 contains 16 residues. The V segment lost 5 bases and the J segment 4 bases; nucleotides outside the gene matches: 8. The CDR3 sequence is CASSRGTGGMSTEAFF. In DNA form, the CDR3 reads TGTGCCAGCAGTCGCGGGACAGGGGGCATGAGCACTGAAGCTTTCTTT. Combining the CDR3 with reference TRBV28 and TRBJ1-1 gives the whole variable domain DVKVTQSSRYLVKRTGEKVFLECVQDMDHENMFWYRQDPGLGLRLIYFSYDVKMKEKGDIPEGYSVSREKKERFSLILESASTNQTSMYLCASSRGTGGMSTEAFFGQGTRLTVV.

This chain links TRBV19 with TRBJ1-5; 11 nucleotides align to TRBD1. J gave up 2 bases and V 6 bases, and 6 bases lay outside the gene matches. The CDR3 has 16 amino acids. The V gene's germline CDR1 is LNHDA and CDR2 SQIVND (reference sequence). The CDR3 loop reads CASRKGQGAGNQPQHF. Written as DNA, the CDR3 is TGTGCCAGTAGGAAAGGACAGGGGGCGGGCAATCAGCCCCAGCATTTT.

The chain recombines TRBV19 with TRBJ2-2; 7 bases align to TRBD2. This CDR3 spans 15 amino acids. The ends lost 2 bases at V and 6 bases at J; junction bases unmatched: 6. In germline, CDR1 is LNHDA, CDR2 SQIVND (reference sequence). The CDR3 DNA reads as TGTGCCAGTAGTATATTTGCGGGAGCCGCCGGGGAGCTGTTTTTT. Residues: CASSIFAGAAGELFF. Together with reference TRBV19 and TRBJ2-2, the CDR3 gives the full variable domain: DGGITQSPKYLFRKEGQNVTLSCEQNLNHDAMYWYRQDPGQGLRLIYYSQIVNDFQKGDIAEGYSVSREKKESFPLTVTSAQKNPTAFYLCASSIFAGAAGELFFGEGSRLTVL.

The V gene is TRBV18, the J gene TRBJ1-1; TRBD1 agrees at 11 bases. The CDR3 consists of 13 residues. CDR1 and CDR2 (germline): KGHSH, LQKENI. Trimming removed 4 bases from V and 8 bases from J; junction bases left unmatched: 3. CDR3 in amino acids: CASSLGQGGEAFF. The CDR3 DNA follows: TGTGCCAGCTCACTGGGACAGGGGGGAGAAGCTTTCTTT.

This clone was observed once. This chain connects TRBV18 to TRBJ2-1; perhaps TRBD2 as D (5 bases). Germline V gene lookup returns CDR1 KGHSH and CDR2 LQKENI. Trimming stripped 3 bases from V and 0 bases from J, with 6 bases between. The length of the CDR3 is 14 residues. CDR3 bases: TGTGCCAGCTCACCGGAGGTCTCCTACAATGAGCAGTTCTTC. This codes for CASSPEVSYNEQFF.

The chain uses TRBV12-1 and TRBJ2-7; TRBD2 was called by the table and not checked on the DNA. TRBV12-1 is labeled a pseudogene. The CDR3 spans 11 residues. CDR3 bases: TGTGCCAGCAGCATTACCTACGAGCAGTACTTC. This encodes CASSITYEQYF.

The chain has TRBV6-5 and TRBJ2-1; D is perhaps TRBD2 (5 bases). This CDR3 has 15 amino acids. The germline V and J ends were trimmed by 2 bases and 0 bases, with 8 bases remaining between them. Looked up from germline, CDR1 is MNHEY and CDR2 is SVGAGI. The CDR3 bases are TGTGCCAGCAGTTACGCTAGCAGCTCCTACAATGAGCAGTTCTTC. This translates into CASSYASSSYNEQFF.

This chain connects TRBV28 to TRBJ1-2, with 8 bases matching TRBD1. CDR1 and CDR2 from the germline V gene are MDHEN and SYDVKM. Losses at the gene ends were 3 bases for V and 6 bases for J; bases not matched to a gene: 6. The CDR3 runs to 14 residues. As DNA, the CDR3 is TGTGCCAGCAGTTTCCGGACAGGGTTTGATGGCTACACCTTC. It codes for CASSFRTGFDGYTF.

The sample holds a few counts of this clone. The CDR3 region is CASSLRQGMDSPLHF. In nucleotides, the CDR3 is TGTGCCAGCAGTCTACGACAGGGGATGGATTCACCCCTCCACTTT. The chain links TRBV27 to TRBJ1-6, with 8 bases identical to TRBD1. Germline CDR1 and CDR2: MNHEY and SMNVEV (reference sequence). Unmatched junction bases numbered 8, after V lost 5 bases and J lost 8 bases. The CDR3 contains 15 residues.

For the CDR3, the DNA is TGTGCCAGCAGTTTTAACAGGCCCTTAGGTCAGCCCCAGCATTTT. This gives the protein CASSFNRPLGQPQHF. This chain joins TRBV28 and TRBJ1-5; weak D call: TRBD1 (5 bases). Germline V lookup: CDR1 MDHEN, CDR2 SYDVKM. The CDR3 sequence is 15 residues long. Trimming removed 3 bases at V and 6 bases at J, with 15 bases between.

The gene calls are TRBV28 and TRBJ2-7; D not certain. The CDR3 contains 13 residues. Deletions cut 2 bases from V and 3 bases from J, with 8 bases between. Germline values: CDR1 MDHEN, CDR2 SYDVKM. The CDR3 loop is CASSLGHYYEQYF. CDR3 nucleotide sequence: TGTGCCAGCAGTTTAGGGCATTACTACGAGCAGTACTTC.

This chain links TRBV28 with TRBJ1-2; perhaps TRBD1 as D (5 bases). Germline V lookup: CDR1 MDHEN, CDR2 SYDVKM. The CDR3 has 16 amino acids. Trimming shortened V by 6 bases and J by 0 bases, and 17 bases separated the two germline ends. CDR3 coding DNA: TGTGCCAGCAGCCCCCGGGGGGAAGTTGCTAACTATGGCTACACCTTC. It translates to CASSPRGEVANYGYTF.

V and J are TRBV5-1 and TRBJ2-1, with D unclear. The length of the CDR3 is 13 residues. The V gene's germline CDR1 is SGHRS and CDR2 YFSETQ. Trimming shortened V by 0 bases and J by 8 bases, and 9 bases separated the two germline ends. CDR3 residues: CASSLDGGDEQFF. The CDR3 DNA reads TGCGCCAGCAGCTTGGACGGCGGCGATGAGCAGTTCTTC.